Listed below are T cell receptor beta chains from one sample, sequenced in a study of T-cell reconstitution after alpha-beta-depleted transplantation in children. TCRdb recomputed calls from the PCR reads with MiXCR, one row per CDR3 protein. The data contain 440,000 or so distinct CDR3 sequences, 43% of them singletons. The sequences come from PBMCs, collected before TCRalphabeta/CD19-depleted stem cell transplant. The receptors were gathered from a girl aged 2-15 years with aplastic anemia, due to receive a stem cell transplant. Each CDR3 is given without its conserved first and last residue. Fields, in order: clone size, CDR3 length, J gene, V gene, CDR3 protein. A clone size is listed for some rows: how often the clone was seen (once, few, many), or a class if it is expanded.

-	12	TRBJ2-1	TRBV20-1	SAPSGVSYNEQF
-	13	TRBJ2-2	TRBV10-3	AISGTGGQNGELF
-	10	TRBJ2-7	TRBV15	ATSVGAHEQY
-	13	TRBJ2-1	TRBV20-1	SASGRSPLYNEQF
few	11	TRBJ2-7	TRBV6-2/TRBV6-3	ASIRGGSYEQY
many	9	TRBJ2-1	TRBV12-3/TRBV12-4	ASSLREEQF
-	12	TRBJ2-7	TRBV3-1	ASSHHGQPYEQY
-	14	TRBJ2-3	TRBV20-1	SAQRLAGKSTDTQY
-	13	TRBJ2-2	TRBV5-1	ASSSPSGRTGELF
-	12	TRBJ2-1	TRBV20-1	SARGLAGAAEQF
-	12	TRBJ2-1	TRBV20-1	SARQGRGYNEQF
many	13	TRBJ1-4	TRBV20-1	SARVLGQGSEKLF
many	11	TRBJ1-1	TRBV29-1	SVITGADTEAF
many	10	TRBJ2-1	TRBV9	ASSAAINEQF
few	13	TRBJ1-2	TRBV6-2/TRBV6-3	ASSRHGWSGDGYT
many	13	TRBJ2-1	TRBV4-1	ASSQVGSLYNEQF
-	17	TRBJ2-4	TRBV6-2/TRBV6-3	ASSYPIVGGVADKNIQY
many	13	TRBJ1-1	TRBV20-1	SAHSREGVRTEAF
few	14	TRBJ1-3	TRBV28	ASSLYRTSSGNTIY
-	14	TRBJ2-5	TRBV7-6	ASSSPLGGIQETQY
few	17	TRBJ2-7	TRBV20-1	SAKYRVQGRGRASYEQY
many	12	TRBJ2-5	TRBV29-1	SVELQGRQETQY
few	13	TRBJ2-7	TRBV12-3/TRBV12-4	ASSRTGVRTYEQY
-	8	TRBJ2-1	TRBV7-2	ASSSREQF
-	12	TRBJ1-5	TRBV12-3/TRBV12-4	ASSQGKVNQPQH
-	13	TRBJ2-5	TRBV30	AWSTGGTVQETQY
many	11	TRBJ1-1	TRBV12-3/TRBV12-4	ASSVTRGTEAF
-	13	TRBJ2-5	TRBV7-9	ASRGLAGAQETQY
-	15	TRBJ1-2	TRBV4-1	ASSQESRTLGIYGYT
many	14	TRBJ2-1	TRBV11-3	ASSLPGGSCEREQF
many	14	TRBJ2-1	TRBV5-1	ASSLAGLGKTDEQF
-	14	TRBJ2-7	TRBV5-1	ASSLEYGGGTYEQY